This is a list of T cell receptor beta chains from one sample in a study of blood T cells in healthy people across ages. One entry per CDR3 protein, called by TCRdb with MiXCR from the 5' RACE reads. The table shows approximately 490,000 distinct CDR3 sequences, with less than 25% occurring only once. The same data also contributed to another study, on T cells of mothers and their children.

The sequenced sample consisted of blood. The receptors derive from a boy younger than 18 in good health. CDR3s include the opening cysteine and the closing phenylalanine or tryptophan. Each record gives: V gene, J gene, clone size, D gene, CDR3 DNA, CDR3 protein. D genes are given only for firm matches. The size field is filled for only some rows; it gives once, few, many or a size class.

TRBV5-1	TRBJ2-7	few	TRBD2	TGCGCCAGCAGCTTGGGCGGGGGGGACGCCTACGAGCAGTACTTC	CASSLGGGDAYEQYF
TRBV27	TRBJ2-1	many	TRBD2	TGTGCCAGCAGTTTTACTAGCGTCAATGAGCAGTTCTTC	CASSFTSVNEQFF
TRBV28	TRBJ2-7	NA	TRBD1	TGTGCCAGCAGTGAACTGGACAGGGATAGAATGGGCGAGCAGTACTTC	CASSELDRDRMGEQYF
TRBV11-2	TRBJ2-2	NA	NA	TGTGCCAGCAGCACACAGACCACCGGGGAGCTGTTTTTT	CASSTQTTGELFF
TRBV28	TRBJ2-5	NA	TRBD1	TGTGCCAGCAGCCCACAAACAGGGGGTTTGGGAGAGACCCAGTACTTC	CASSPQTGGLGETQYF
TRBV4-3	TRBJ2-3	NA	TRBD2	TGCGCCAGCAGCCAAGAGGTCGGACTAGGCGCACTGATTACGCAGTATTTT	CASSQEVGLGALITQYF
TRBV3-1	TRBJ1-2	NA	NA	TGTGCCAGCAGCCCGAGCCAGGGCTACACCTTC	CASSPSQGYTF
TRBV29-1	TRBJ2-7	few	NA	TGCAGCGTTGAGACACATACCTACGAGCAGTACTTC	CSVETHTYEQYF
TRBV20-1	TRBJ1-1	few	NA	TGCAGTGCTAGACTTACGGGGTACGCTGAAGCTTTCTTT	CSARLTGYAEAFF
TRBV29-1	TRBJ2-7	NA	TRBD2	TGCAGCGTTGGCGGGAGGGGAGCGGTCGAGCAGTACTTC	CSVGGRGAVEQYF
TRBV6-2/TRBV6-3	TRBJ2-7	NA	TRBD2	TGTGCCAGCAGTGGGACTAGTTCCCCCTACGAGCAGTACTTC	CASSGTSSPYEQYF
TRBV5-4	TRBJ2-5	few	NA	TGTGCCAGCAGACAGGAAAATCTCCGAGAGACCCAGTACTTC	CASRQENLRETQYF
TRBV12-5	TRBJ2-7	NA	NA	TGTGCTAGTGCGCAGGGGTCAGGTCGGGACGAGCAGTACTTC	CASAQGSGRDEQYF
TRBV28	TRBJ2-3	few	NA	TGTGCCAGCAGCTCCGGGCCCGGGGGAAGCACAGATACGCAGTATTTT	CASSSGPGGSTDTQYF
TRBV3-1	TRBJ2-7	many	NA	TGTGCCAGCAGTGACCGACAGTGGACCTCCTACGAGCAGTACTTC	CASSDRQWTSYEQYF
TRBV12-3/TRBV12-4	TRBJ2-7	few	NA	TGTGCCAGCAGTTTACAGGGGTTCTTGGCCGAGCAGTACTTC	CASSLQGFLAEQYF
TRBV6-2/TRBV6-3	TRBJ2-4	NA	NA	TGTGCCAGCAGTTACTCCCCATACGTTCAGTACTTC	CASSYSPYVQYF
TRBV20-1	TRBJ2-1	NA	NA	TGCAGTGCTAGGAACACCGGGACCCCAGAGCAGTTCTTC	CSARNTGTPEQFF
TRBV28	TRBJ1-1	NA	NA	TGTGCCAGCACAGGGGTCAACACTGAAGCTTTCTTT	CASTGVNTEAFF
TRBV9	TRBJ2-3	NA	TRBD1	TGTGCCAGCAGCCCTCGACAGGGGGCCCCTGGTACGCAGTATTTT	CASSPRQGAPGTQYF
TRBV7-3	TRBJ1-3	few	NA	TGTGCCAGCAGCTTAGGAGTAGCCAATCAAGGAAACACCATATATTTT	CASSLGVANQGNTIYF
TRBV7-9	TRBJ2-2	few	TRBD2	TGTGCCAGCAGAAGGAAGCGGGAGGCCTTCACCGGGGAGCTGTTTTTT	CASRRKREAFTGELFF
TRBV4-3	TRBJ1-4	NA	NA	TGCGCCAGCAGCCAAGGTGGACAGCTAGCAACTAATGAAAAACCGTTTTTT	CASSQGGQLATNEKPFF
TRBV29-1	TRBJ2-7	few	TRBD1	TGCAGCGCCATGACAGGGAAGTGGGGTACCTACGAGCAGTACTTC	CSAMTGKWGTYEQYF
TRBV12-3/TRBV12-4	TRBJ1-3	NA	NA	TGTGCCAGCAGTTTACAGGCGGTCTCTGGAAACACCATATATTTT	CASSLQAVSGNTIYF
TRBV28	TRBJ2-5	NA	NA	TGTGCCAGCAGTCCGACGGCCCAAGAGACCCAGTACTTC	CASSPTAQETQYF
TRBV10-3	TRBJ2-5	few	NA	TGTGTCATCAGAAGGGACCAGTACCAAGAGACCCAGTACTTC	CVIRRDQYQETQYF
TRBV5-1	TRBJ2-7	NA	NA	TGCGCCAGCCTTTCAGGAACGGGGTCCGACGAGCAGTACTTC	CASLSGTGSDEQYF
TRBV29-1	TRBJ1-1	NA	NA	TGCAGCGGCCGGGGGGGGGAGGCTGAAGCTTTCTTT	CSGRGGEAEAFF
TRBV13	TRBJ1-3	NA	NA	TGTGCCAGCAGCCTACAGAGAGGTACTCATATCTCTGGAAACACCATATATTTT	CASSLQRGTHISGNTIYF
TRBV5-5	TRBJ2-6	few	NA	TGTGCCAGCAGCTTGACAGGGTCAGAGGCCAACGTCCTGACTTTC	CASSLTGSEANVLTF
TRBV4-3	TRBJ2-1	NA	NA	TGCGCCAGCAGCCAAGACTGGGCAAAGACTGGGGCTGGTGATGAGCAGTTCTTC	CASSQDWAKTGAGDEQFF